This TCR beta chain was obtained from a study of shared clonotypes between healthy human individuals. Trimming took 2 bases from V and 2 from J, leaving 11 bases between them. Germline CDR1 is MNHEY and CDR2 is SMNVEV (reference sequence). CDR3 length: 15 residues. The DNA input per sorted-subset replicate PCR was roughly 180 ng, corresponding to tens of thousands of T cell genomes. This table comes from immunoSEQ multiplex PCR, and its TCRdb copy is limited to in-frame clones, with some not included. The sample includes hundreds of thousands of clones, 80% to 95% of them seen just once. CD8 cells regarded as naive lacked CD45RO, were positively chosen for CCR7, and omitted terminally differentiated effector memory CD45RA+ cells.

V and J are TRBV27 and TRBJ2-3; possible D gene TRBD2, 5 bases. Specimen: naive CD8+ T cells sorted from blood. The source is a man aged 25 to 45 in good health. CDR3 bases: TGTGCCAGCAGTTTACGGGCTAGCCTCACAGATACGCAGTATTTT. Translating it yields CASSLRASLTDTQYF.